Below, one T cell receptor (beta chain) is given with its context. Its antigen remains unknown. The data stem from a study of PD-1 blockade in classical Hodgkin lymphoma. Study-wide results and limits: Newly diagnosed patients and complete responders had comparable diversity at baseline. Relapsed/refractory patients reportedly had the lowest baseline TCR diversity, below newly diagnosed patients, who were below healthy donors. At C4D1, TCR diversity had climbed significantly for CD4+ cells, though not for CD8+ cells.

Relapse after autologous stem cell transplantation occurred in every patient, and brentuximab vedotin exposure varied. Profiling relied on immunoSEQ multiplex PCR, and the TCRdb table lists in-frame clones only, not all of them. The table records about 23,000 clones, 71% of them present only once. CDR3 length: 15 amino acids. V was pared by 0 bases and J by 5 bases, with 11 bases between. Germline lookup yields CDR1 SGHRS and CDR2 YFSETQ. This receptor was obtained from a human donor with classical Hodgkin lymphoma. The material was peripheral blood mononuclear cells (PBMCs), obtained at baseline. The rearrangement uses TRBV5-1 and TRBJ1-4; weak D call: TRBD1 (5 bases). CDR3 sequence: CASSLGLQVNEKLFF. The CDR3 nucleotides are TGCGCCAGCAGCTTGGGTTTACAGGTGAATGAAAAACTGTTTTTT.